The rows below give T cell receptor beta chains drawn from one sample of a study of blood T cell repertoires in COVID-19. Repertoires were generated with immunoSEQ multiplex PCR, while TCRdb's copy carries only in-frame clones and drops some. Of over 450,000 clones in the sample, roughly nine tenths were seen once. Sample: peripheral blood. The receptor set was obtained from a man aged 18 to 29 with COVID-19, enrolled during active disease. Both conserved end residues are part of each CDR3. Fields, in order: D gene, V gene, J gene, clone size, CDR3 DNA, CDR3 protein. D genes are given only for firm matches. The size of a clone is reported for some rows only, either as once, few or many, or as a class for expanded clones.

TRBD1,TRBV4-2,TRBJ1-1,-,TGTGCCAGCAGCCAAGATGGACAGGGGGCGTTTACTGAAGCTTTCTTT,CASSQDGQGAFTEAFF
TRBD1,TRBV6-6,TRBJ2-7,-,TGTGCCAGCGGGACAGGGGGCTACGAGCAGTACTTC,CASGTGGYEQYF
TRBD2,TRBV13,TRBJ2-7,-,TGTGCCAGCAGCACCACTAGCGGGGGTTACGAGCAGTACTTC,CASSTTSGGYEQYF
-,TRBV5-4,TRBJ1-1,-,TGTGCCAGCAGCCCTGCGACGCGTATTTCGGGGAACACTGAAGCTTTCTTT,CASSPATRISGNTEAFF
TRBD1,TRBV2,TRBJ2-3,-,TGTGCCAGCAGTCTACAGGGGGGTGAGACAGATACGCAGTATTTT,CASSLQGGETDTQYF
-,TRBV5-1,TRBJ2-3,-,TGCGCCAGCAGCTTGGGCGCCGGGAGACTCACAGATACGCAGTATTTT,CASSLGAGRLTDTQYF
TRBD2,TRBV24-1,TRBJ2-2,once,TGTGCCACCAGTGATCAGCGGGAGACCGGGGAGCTGTTTTTT,CATSDQRETGELFF
-,TRBV28,TRBJ2-5,-,TGTGCCAGCAGTTTAGCGGGGTTGGAGACCCAGTACTTC,CASSLAGLETQYF
-,TRBV9,TRBJ2-1,-,TGTGCCAGCAGCGTAGGAGAGAATGAGCAGTTCTTC,CASSVGENEQFF
TRBD2,TRBV7-9,TRBJ2-2,-,TGTGCCAGCAGCCGCGCTAGCGGGCCGAACACCGGGGAGCTGTTTTTT,CASSRASGPNTGELFF
TRBD2,TRBV7-9,TRBJ2-1,-,TGTGCCAGCAGTTCAGGACTAGCGGTTTACAATGAGCAGTTCTTC,CASSSGLAVYNEQFF
TRBD1,TRBV6-5,TRBJ2-3,-,TGTGCCAGCAGTAAACAGGGGGCACGGGCAGATACGCAGTATTTT,CASSKQGARADTQYF
TRBD1,TRBV6-1,TRBJ1-5,-,TGTGCCAGCAGTGAGGACAGGGGCGGTCAGCCCCAGCATTTT,CASSEDRGGQPQHF
TRBD1,TRBV18,TRBJ2-3,-,TGTGCCAGCTCACTGGGACAGGGGGTTAGCACAGATACGCAGTATTTT,CASSLGQGVSTDTQYF
TRBD2,TRBV19,TRBJ2-2,-,TGTGCCAGTAAATCCCTTCCGGGGGGGAACACCGGGGAGCTGTTTTTT,CASKSLPGGNTGELFF
-,TRBV5-1,TRBJ2-1,once,TGCGCCAGCAGCTTAAAACAGGGTTTAAGGAATGAGCAGTTCTTC,CASSLKQGLRNEQFF
-,TRBV5-1,TRBJ1-2,-,TGCGCCAGCAGCTTGGATGGGGGCGCAGGTCTCGGCTACACCTTC,CASSLDGGAGLGYTF
-,TRBV29-1,TRBJ1-1,-,TGCAGCGTTCGAGGGCATAACACTGAAGCTTTCTTT,CSVRGHNTEAFF
TRBD2,TRBV7-9,TRBJ2-1,-,TGTGCCAGCAGCTGGGGACTAGCGGGCGGTCCCTACAATGAGCAGTTCTTC,CASSWGLAGGPYNEQFF
-,TRBV2,TRBJ2-7,-,TGTGCCAGCAGGGGAGTCAATTACGAGCAGTACTTC,CASRGVNYEQYF
TRBD1,TRBV19,TRBJ2-7,-,TGTGCCAGTAGTATTGGACAGGGAGTCGTCCACGAGCAGTACTTC,CASSIGQGVVHEQYF
-,TRBV11-2,TRBJ1-2,-,TGTGCCAGCGGGGCTGCCCCAGGCTATGGCTACACCTTC,CASGAAPGYGYTF
-,TRBV5-1,TRBJ2-7,once,TGCGCCAGCAGTTCTGGGGAGGAGCAGTACTTC,CASSSGEEQYF
-,TRBV4-2,TRBJ2-5,-,TGTGCCAGCAGCCAAGATCCGGGGGGCCGGGAGACCCAGTACTTC,CASSQDPGGRETQYF
TRBD1,TRBV27,TRBJ2-1,-,TGTGCCAGCAGTTTATTTTGGACAGGGCAGCGGAATGAGCAGTTCTTC,CASSLFWTGQRNEQFF
-,TRBV7-9,TRBJ1-1,-,TGTGCCAGCAACAGAGGGGGGAACACTGAAGCTTTCTTT,CASNRGGNTEAFF
TRBD1,TRBV6-4,TRBJ2-6,-,TGTGCCAGCGGCCCCGCGGGACAGGGGGCGCTTCCTGGGGCCAACGTCCTGACTTTC,CASGPAGQGALPGANVLTF
TRBD1,TRBV10-1,TRBJ2-2,-,TGCGCCAGCAGTGAGGGGACAGGCAGGGTATCCGGGGAGCTGTTTTTT,CASSEGTGRVSGELFF
-,TRBV3-1/TRBV3-2,TRBJ2-1,-,TGTGCCAGCAGCCAAGAGGGCTTTGAGCAGTTCTTC,CASSQEGFEQFF
TRBD2,TRBV12-5,TRBJ2-7,-,TGTGCTAGTGGTTTGGTGGTAGCGGGAGGGGGCTACGAGCAGTACTTC,CASGLVVAGGGYEQYF
-,TRBV18,TRBJ2-2,-,TGTGCCAGCTCACCTATTGGGCTACGGAACACCGGGGAGCTGTTTTTT,CASSPIGLRNTGELFF
TRBD1,TRBV7-2,TRBJ2-6,-,TGTGCCAGCAGCTTACTTCGGGACAGGGGGCGTGTTGGGGCCAACGTCCTGACTTTC,CASSLLRDRGRVGANVLTF
TRBD2,TRBV27,TRBJ2-2,-,TGTGCCAGCAGTGTCGGGCTAGCGGGTCCGTCCGGGGAGCTGTTTTTT,CASSVGLAGPSGELFF
-,TRBV15,TRBJ1-5,-,TGTGCCACCAGCAGAGATAGGCTCACCTTGATCCAGGGTGGGTATCAGCCCCAGCATTTT,CATSRDRLTLIQGGYQPQHF
-,TRBV13,TRBJ2-1,-,TGTGCCAGCAGCCCCCCCCTCCCCGGGTTTGAGTACAATGAGCAGTTCTTC,CASSPPLPGFEYNEQFF
TRBD2,TRBV10-3,TRBJ2-1,-,TGTGCCATCAGTGAGTCGAGGGAAGCTGGCGGGGGAGGGCCCTTGAATGAGCAGTTCTTC,CAISESREAGGGGPLNEQFF
-,TRBV7-8,TRBJ1-1,-,TGTGCCAGCAGCTTAATGGGCTGGGAAGCTTTCTTT,CASSLMGWEAFF
TRBD2,TRBV7-9,TRBJ2-3,-,TGTGCCAGCAGCCCACAGAGCGGGGGGGCCCCAGATACGCAGTATTTT,CASSPQSGGAPDTQYF
-,TRBV28,TRBJ1-4,-,TGTGCCAGCAGGGCAGGGAATGAAAAACTGTTTTTT,CASRAGNEKLFF
TRBD1,TRBV15,TRBJ2-1,-,TGTGCCACCAGCAGAGAGCAGGGGGATGAGCAGTTCTTC,CATSREQGDEQFF
-,TRBV5-5,TRBJ2-7,-,TGTGCCAGCGAACTTGGTGCGGGATGGTCCGACGAGCAGTACTTC,CASELGAGWSDEQYF
TRBD1,TRBV10-3,TRBJ2-3,once,TGTGCCATCACCACGCCAACAGGGGGGACAGATACGCAGTATTTT,CAITTPTGGTDTQYF
TRBD2,TRBV25-1,TRBJ2-7,-,TGTGCCAGCAGTGTGGGAGGGCAGGAGTCCTACGAGCAGTACTTC,CASSVGGQESYEQYF
-,TRBV24-1,TRBJ2-7,-,TGTGCCACCAGCTCCGACAGTCCTCCCTACGAGCAGTACTTC,CATSSDSPPYEQYF
-,TRBV11-2,TRBJ2-7,-,TGTGCCAGCAGTTCTTCCTACGAGCAGTACTTC,CASSSSYEQYF
-,TRBV19,TRBJ1-1,-,TGTGCCAGTAGTATAGGAGGGTCTGAAGCTTTCTTT,CASSIGGSEAFF
-,TRBV11-2,TRBJ2-2,-,TGTGCCAGCAGCCCGCCAAGGACAGAGAACACCGGGGAGCTGTTTTTT,CASSPPRTENTGELFF